This TCR beta chain was obtained from a study of T cell clones after liver transplantation. The overall study: Pre-transplant mixed lymphocyte reactions yielded third-party-reactive TCRbeta sequences as comparators for graft-donor-reactive sequences. The study's findings and limits: The donor-reactive repertoire was only partly measurable in two subjects, lacking donor cells.

Germline CDR1 SGHNT, CDR2 YENEEA. Germline trimming cut 5 bases from V and 4 bases from J; bases unmatched to any gene: 12. There are 17 residues in the CDR3. Here immunoSEQ multiplex PCR was the method, and the copy in TCRdb shows in-frame clones only, minus some. The table records 65,000 to 70,000 clones, almost 95% of them present only once. Comments on this clone: Its antigen remains unidentified.

Sequences were derived from CD4+ T cells from blood, sampled about 26 months after liver transplant. The V gene is TRBV11-3, the J gene TRBJ2-2, with 8 bases fitting TRBD2. This TCR came from a human patient who received a liver transplant. Some of the T cells may derive from the graft donor. Written as DNA, the CDR3 is TGTGCCAGCAGCCCAAACTGGGCGGGAGGCACCACCGGGGAGCTGTTTTTT. As protein: CASSPNWAGGTTGELFF.